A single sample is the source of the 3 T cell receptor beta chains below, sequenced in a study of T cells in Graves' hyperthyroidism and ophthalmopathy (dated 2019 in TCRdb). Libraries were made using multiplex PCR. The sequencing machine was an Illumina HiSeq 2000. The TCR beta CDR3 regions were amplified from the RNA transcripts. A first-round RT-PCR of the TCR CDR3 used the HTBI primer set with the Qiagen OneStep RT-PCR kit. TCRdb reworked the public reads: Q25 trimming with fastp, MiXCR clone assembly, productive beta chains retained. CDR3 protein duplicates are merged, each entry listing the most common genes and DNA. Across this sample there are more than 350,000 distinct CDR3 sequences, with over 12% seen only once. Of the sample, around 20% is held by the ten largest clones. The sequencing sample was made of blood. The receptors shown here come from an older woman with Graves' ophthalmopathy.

The CDR3: CASSEGQSPLLGANVLTF. Written as DNA, the CDR3 is TGTGCCAGCAGCGAGGGACAAAGCCCCTTATTAGGGGCCAACGTCCTGACTTTC. The chain has TRBV6-1 and TRBJ2-6, with D possibly matching TRBD1 (6 bases). The CDR3 has 18 residues. V gave up 6 bases and J gave up 4 bases, with 22 bases separating them. Germline CDR1 and CDR2: MNHNS and SASEGT.

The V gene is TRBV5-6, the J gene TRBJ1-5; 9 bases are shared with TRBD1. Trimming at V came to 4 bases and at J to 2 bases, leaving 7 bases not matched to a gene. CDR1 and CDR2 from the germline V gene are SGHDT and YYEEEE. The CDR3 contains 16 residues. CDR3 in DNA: TGTGCCAGCAGCATCAGGACAGGGGTAGGCAATCAGCCCCAGCATTTT. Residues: CASSIRTGVGNQPQHF. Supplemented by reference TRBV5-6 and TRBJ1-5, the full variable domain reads DAGVTQSPTHLIKTRGQQVTLRCSPKSGHDTVSWYQQALGQGPQFIFQYYEEEERQRGNFPDRFSGHQFPNYSSELNVNALLLGDSALYLCASSIRTGVGNQPQHFGDGTRLSIL.

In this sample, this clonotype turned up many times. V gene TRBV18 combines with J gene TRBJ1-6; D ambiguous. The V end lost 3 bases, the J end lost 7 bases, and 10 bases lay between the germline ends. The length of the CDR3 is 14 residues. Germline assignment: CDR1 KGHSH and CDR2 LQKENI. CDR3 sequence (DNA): TGTGCCAGCTCACCTCTTCCGGGCAATTCACCCCTCCACTTT. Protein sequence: CASSPLPGNSPLHF.